The rows below give T cell receptor beta chains drawn from one sample of a study of blood T cells in healthy people across ages. TCRdb re-derived calls from the 5' RACE reads in MiXCR, one entry per CDR3 protein. The sample has roughly 640,000 distinct CDR3 sequences, around 31% seen once. The sample consisted of blood. These receptor sequences come from a woman of 80 years or more in good health. Each CDR3 is given with its conserved first and last residue. D genes are given only for firm matches. Some rows have no size entry. The others give once, few or many, or a class for an expanded clone.

CDR3 | DNA | V | D | size | J
CASSLFPTNQPQHF | TGTGCCAGCAGCTTGTTCCCAACCAATCAGCCCCAGCATTTT | TRBV5-5 | NA | many | TRBJ1-5
CASIPRLGGGYGYTF | TGTGCCAGCATCCCAAGACTGGGAGGGGGCTATGGCTACACCTTC | TRBV6-5 | NA | NA | TRBJ1-2
CAWSRGGGHTGELFF | TGTGCCTGGAGTAGGGGCGGGGGCCACACCGGGGAGCTGTTTTTT | TRBV30 | NA | NA | TRBJ2-2
CASSPVQWSSGNTIYF | TGTGCCAGCAGCCCTGTTCAATGGAGCTCTGGAAACACCATATATTTT | TRBV3-1 | NA | few | TRBJ1-3
CASSEPRTGGLETQYF | TGTGCCAGCAGTGAACCTAGGACAGGGGGGCTAGAGACCCAGTACTTC | TRBV25-1 | TRBD1 | many | TRBJ2-5
CASSQPPSTDTQYF | TGTGCCAGCAGCCAGCCTCCCAGCACAGATACGCAGTATTTT | TRBV5-4 | NA | many | TRBJ2-3
CSARDPGGGTDTQYF | TGCAGTGCTAGAGATCCGGGAGGGGGAACAGATACGCAGTATTTT | TRBV20-1 | TRBD2 | NA | TRBJ2-3
CASRTGPEVYEQYF | TGCGCCAGCAGGACCGGACCGGAGGTTTACGAGCAGTACTTC | TRBV5-1 | NA | many | TRBJ2-7
CASSPGRQYDSNQPQHF | TGTGCCAGCAGTCCCGGGAGACAGTACGATAGCAATCAGCCCCAGCATTTT | TRBV6-2/TRBV6-3 | NA | NA | TRBJ1-5
CSVEYSSYEQYF | TGCAGCGTTGAGTACAGCTCCTACGAGCAGTACTTC | TRBV29-1 | NA | many | TRBJ2-7
CASSSRGAEKRFF | TGTGCCAGCAGCTCCCGGGGGGCTGAAAAACGGTTTTTT | TRBV7-9 | NA | NA | TRBJ1-4
CASSLGPNLAVGEQFF | TGTGCCAGCAGCTTAGGCCCTAACCTAGCGGTTGGTGAGCAGTTCTTC | TRBV7-8 | TRBD2 | many | TRBJ2-1
CSALTSGRTYEQYF | TGCAGTGCTTTAACTAGCGGGAGGACCTACGAGCAGTACTTC | TRBV20-1 | TRBD2 | many | TRBJ2-7
CASSSLISADTQYF | TGTGCCAGCAGTTCCCTCATTAGCGCAGATACGCAGTATTTT | TRBV12-3/TRBV12-4 | NA | NA | TRBJ2-3
CASGSAPYNEQFF | TGTGCCAGCGGCTCGGCCCCGTACAATGAGCAGTTCTTC | TRBV5-4 | NA | few | TRBJ2-1
CSAASTGVVETQYF | TGCAGTGCTGCCTCGACAGGGGTTGTGGAGACCCAGTACTTC | TRBV20-1 | TRBD1 | many | TRBJ2-5
CATSGLVHTGELFF | TGTGCCACCTCGGGACTAGTCCACACCGGGGAGCTGTTTTTT | TRBV7-2 | TRBD2 | many | TRBJ2-2
CASSSGTSFSPLHF | TGTGCCAGCAGCTCAGGGACGTCTTTTTCACCCCTCCACTTT | TRBV6-2/TRBV6-3 | NA | few | TRBJ1-6
CASSLGPTYGYTF | TGTGCCAGCAGCTTAGGACCTACCTATGGCTACACCTTC | TRBV7-2 | NA | many | TRBJ1-2
CATSRPGGSYEQYF | TGTGCCACCAGCAGACCAGGGGGCTCCTACGAGCAGTACTTC | TRBV15 | TRBD1 | many | TRBJ2-7
CASSLLSGTTRTEAFF | TGTGCCAGCAGTTTATTGTCGGGGACAACAAGGACTGAAGCTTTCTTT | TRBV28 | NA | NA | TRBJ1-1
CASSPSVANTGELFF | TGTGCCAGCAGCCCGAGTGTCGCGAACACCGGGGAGCTGTTTTTT | TRBV3-1 | NA | NA | TRBJ2-2
CSASVGAPEAFF | TGCAGTGCTAGTGTAGGGGCCCCTGAAGCTTTCTTT | TRBV20-1 | NA | many | TRBJ1-1
CASSQELGQGFDEQYF | TGTGCCAGCAGCCAAGAGTTAGGACAGGGATTCGACGAGCAGTACTTC | TRBV3-1 | TRBD1 | many | TRBJ2-7
CASSSQGIRSYNEQFF | TGTGCCAGCAGTTCCCAGGGCATTCGTTCCTACAATGAGCAGTTCTTC | TRBV6-5 | NA | NA | TRBJ2-1
CSATSTRTDTQYF | TGCAGTGCTACGAGTACTCGCACCGATACGCAGTATTTT | TRBV20-1 | NA | many | TRBJ2-3
CASSGQGPFAHEQFF | TGTGCCAGCAGCGGACAGGGGCCGTTTGCCCATGAGCAGTTCTTC | TRBV9 | TRBD1 | many | TRBJ2-1
CASNEGQRYQPQHF | TGTGCCAGCAACGAAGGGCAGAGGTATCAGCCCCAGCATTTT | TRBV6-6 | NA | few | TRBJ1-5
CASSGGQAKNIQYF | TGTGCCAGCAGCGGGGGGCAGGCCAAAAACATTCAGTACTTC | TRBV2 | NA | many | TRBJ2-4
CASSFSTETQYF | TGTGCCAGCAGCTTCTCGACAGAGACCCAGTACTTC | TRBV7-2 | NA | NA | TRBJ2-5
CASSSGVAQHF | TGTGCCAGCAGCTCAGGGGTGGCCCAGCATTTT | TRBV6-2/TRBV6-3 | NA | few | TRBJ1-5
CASSLKGTGGDEQYF | TGTGCCAGCAGCTTAAAGGGGACGGGGGGCGACGAGCAGTACTTC | TRBV11-2 | NA | many | TRBJ2-7
CSASTGDSNQPQHF | TGCAGTGCTAGTACCGGGGACAGCAATCAGCCCCAGCATTTT | TRBV20-1 | NA | NA | TRBJ1-5
CASSERPAGNQPQHF | TGTGCCAGCAGTGAAAGGCCGGCTGGCAATCAGCCCCAGCATTTT | TRBV2 | NA | NA | TRBJ1-5
CSGRGEGDTQYF | TGCAGTGGGCGGGGGGAAGGAGATACGCAGTATTTT | TRBV20-1 | TRBD2 | many | TRBJ2-3
CASSYSTYYEQYF | TGTGCCAGCAGTTACTCGACTTACTACGAGCAGTACTTC | TRBV6-2/TRBV6-3 | NA | many | TRBJ2-7
CASSYLGGYGYTF | TGTGCCAGCAGCTACCTAGGGGGCTATGGCTACACCTTC | TRBV7-2 | NA | few | TRBJ1-2